Listed below are T cell receptor beta chains from one sample, sequenced in a study of blood T cell repertoires in COVID-19. The assay was immunoSEQ multiplex PCR, and TCRdb's table has in-frame clones only and misses some. Of 310,000 or so clones detected, about 91% appear once; the ten largest clones hold approximately 9%. Sequencing input: PBMCs or T cells enriched from blood (not recorded which). The receptors originated from a woman aged 18 to 35 who had recovered from COVID-19. The CDR3 runs from the conserved cysteine through the conserved F or W. The order of the fields is CDR3 length, D gene, V gene, clone size, J gene, CDR3 DNA, CDR3 protein. The D gene is left open where the match is weak. Clone size, where shown, is once, few, many, or a class for clones that have expanded.

length: 18; D: TRBD2; V: TRBV27; size: .; J: TRBJ2-1; DNA: TGTGCCAGCAGTCAGGGACTAGCGGGGGCATTGGGGAGCAATGAGCAGTTCTTC; CDR3: CASSQGLAGALGSNEQFF
length: 14; D: .; V: TRBV6-5; size: few; J: TRBJ2-7; DNA: TGTGCCAGCACGGCCGTGAGGAGGGGAGGCGAGCAGTACTTC; CDR3: CASTAVRRGGEQYF
length: 15; D: .; V: TRBV6-6; size: .; J: TRBJ2-7; DNA: TGTGCCAGCACCGGATCCGGGACACCCTCCTACGAGCAGTACTTC; CDR3: CASTGSGTPSYEQYF
length: 12; D: .; V: TRBV12-3/TRBV12-4; size: .; J: TRBJ1-2; DNA: TGTGCCAGCAGTTTTCGGTCATATGGCTACACCTTC; CDR3: CASSFRSYGYTF
length: 14; D: .; V: TRBV4-3; size: .; J: TRBJ1-2; DNA: TGCGCCAGCAGCCCGTTTCGCGGGGTCTATGGCTACACCTTC; CDR3: CASSPFRGVYGYTF
length: 16; D: TRBD1; V: TRBV29-1; size: .; J: TRBJ1-3; DNA: TGCAGCGTTGCGACTTTTCGGGACAGGGGGCTCAACACCATATATTTT; CDR3: CSVATFRDRGLNTIYF
length: 16; D: TRBD1; V: TRBV19; size: .; J: TRBJ2-1; DNA: TGTGCCAGTAGTATAGCCGGGACAGGGAAGGGAAATGAGCAGTTCTTC; CDR3: CASSIAGTGKGNEQFF
length: 15; D: .; V: TRBV28; size: .; J: TRBJ1-1; DNA: TGTGCCAGCAGTTTATGGAGGGTACGGGGCACTGAAGCTTTCTTT; CDR3: CASSLWRVRGTEAFF
length: 15; D: .; V: TRBV18; size: few; J: TRBJ2-7; DNA: TGTGCCAGCTCACCACAGACAGCTAGGTCCTACGAGCAGTACTTC; CDR3: CASSPQTARSYEQYF
length: 16; D: TRBD1; V: TRBV3-1/TRBV3-2; size: .; J: TRBJ2-3; DNA: TGTGCCAGCAGCCGCAACCGGGACAGGGGAGCAGATACGCAGTATTTT; CDR3: CASSRNRDRGADTQYF
length: 12; D: .; V: TRBV2; size: few; J: TRBJ2-7; DNA: TGTGCCAGCAGACCACAGGGATACGAGCAGTACTTC; CDR3: CASRPQGYEQYF
length: 16; D: TRBD2; V: TRBV9; size: .; J: TRBJ2-7; DNA: TGTGCCAGCAGCCAAGGGGGTGGCGGGAGGACCTACGAGCAGTACTTC; CDR3: CASSQGGGGRTYEQYF
length: 13; D: .; V: TRBV5-6; size: .; J: TRBJ1-2; DNA: TGTGCCAGCAGTCTCCAGCGGGCTGATGGCTACACCTTC; CDR3: CASSLQRADGYTF
length: 14; D: TRBD1; V: TRBV28; size: few; J: TRBJ1-2; DNA: TGTGCCAGCAGAACAGGACAGGGATCGGATGGCTACACCTTC; CDR3: CASRTGQGSDGYTF
length: 14; D: TRBD2; V: TRBV6-2/TRBV6-3; size: many; J: TRBJ2-1; DNA: TGTGCCAGCAGTCGTGAGCGGGGGGGCCGAGCGCAGTTCTTC; CDR3: CASSRERGGRAQFF
length: 11; D: .; V: TRBV20-1; size: .; J: TRBJ1-2; DNA: TGCAGTGCCGTCCCGGTCTATGGCTACACCTTC; CDR3: CSAVPVYGYTF
length: 14; D: .; V: TRBV29-1; size: few; J: TRBJ2-4; DNA: TGCAGCGTTGGAAAGGGAGAAGCCAAAAACATTCAGTACTTC; CDR3: CSVGKGEAKNIQYF
length: 15; D: TRBD1; V: TRBV4-3; size: .; J: TRBJ2-7; DNA: TGCGCCAGCAGCCATAGGACAGGGGGTGGAAACGAGCAGTACTTC; CDR3: CASSHRTGGGNEQYF
length: 12; D: .; V: TRBV29-1; size: .; J: TRBJ2-2; DNA: TGCAGCGTAGGGGTAAACAACGGGGAGCTGTTTTTT; CDR3: CSVGVNNGELFF
length: 14; D: .; V: TRBV6-5; size: .; J: TRBJ1-1; DNA: TGTGCCAGCAGTTCCCCCGGTGGGGCCACTGAAGCTTTCTTT; CDR3: CASSSPGGATEAFF
length: 16; D: TRBD1; V: TRBV30; size: .; J: TRBJ1-2; DNA: TGTGCCTGGGAGGGGGCTGGGACAGGACATAACTATGGCTACACCTTC; CDR3: CAWEGAGTGHNYGYTF
length: 14; D: TRBD1; V: TRBV2; size: .; J: TRBJ2-7; DNA: TGTGCCAGCAGGGGACAGAGTTGGTACTACGAGCAGTACTTC; CDR3: CASRGQSWYYEQYF
length: 15; D: .; V: TRBV11-3; size: .; J: TRBJ2-1; DNA: TGTGCCAGCAGCTTTTCGGGGACAACCTACAATGAGCAGTTCTTC; CDR3: CASSFSGTTYNEQFF
length: 17; D: .; V: TRBV27; size: once; J: TRBJ2-3; DNA: TGTGCCAGCAGTCTCCTCCGCGGACAGTTATCCACAGATACGCAGTATTTT; CDR3: CASSLLRGQLSTDTQYF
length: 13; D: .; V: TRBV29-1; size: .; J: TRBJ1-4; DNA: TGCAGCGTAGACGATCGGGGGGGGGAAAAACTGTTTTTT; CDR3: CSVDDRGGEKLFF
length: 11; D: .; V: TRBV28; size: .; J: TRBJ1-5; DNA: TGTGCCAGCACCACACAGGGAGCCCAGCATTTT; CDR3: CASTTQGAQHF
length: 20; D: TRBD1; V: TRBV7-6; size: .; J: TRBJ1-3; DNA: TGTGCCAGCAGCTTAGTCCCCAAAAAGAGGGGGCGCGGCTTAGGAAACACCATATATTTT; CDR3: CASSLVPKKRGRGLGNTIYF